A single sample is the source of the 27 T cell receptor beta chains below, sequenced in a study of blood T cell repertoires in COVID-19. Clones were sequenced by immunoSEQ multiplex PCR, and TCRdb holds only the in-frame ones, with some missing. The sample records 120,000 to 150,000 clones, roughly nine tenths being singletons. Sequencing input: peripheral blood. The source of these receptors is a human donor in a cohort sampled during active COVID-19.

The chain uses TRBV6-5 and TRBJ1-2, with TRBD1 as a possible D gene (6 bases). The CDR3 sequence is 13 residues long. Trimming stripped 6 bases from V and 1 base from J, with 9 bases between. Germline V CDR1 and CDR2: MNHEY, SVGAGI. CDR3 amino acids: CASRRTDNYGYTF. DNA for the CDR3: TGTGCCAGCAGGAGGACAGATAACTATGGCTACACCTTC.

The genes are TRBV3-1 (or the pseudogene TRBV3-2) and TRBJ2-1; 13 bases agree with TRBD2. Germline CDR1 is LGHDT and CDR2 is YNNKEL (reference sequence). The V and J ends lost 4 bases and 10 bases, in that order; junction bases with no gene match: 7. The CDR3 is 15 residues long. The CDR3 coding sequence is TGTGCCAGCAGCCTTACTAGCGGGGGGGCCAACGAGCAGTTCTTC. Protein: CASSLTSGGANEQFF.

The chain couples TRBV28 to TRBJ2-7; the D gene is possibly TRBD2 (5 bases). Germline V CDR1 and CDR2: MDHEN, SYDVKM. Trimming removed 5 bases at V and 4 bases at J, with 12 bases between. This CDR3 is 13 amino acids long. The CDR3 nucleotides read TGTGCCAGCAGTCTGGGAGTCCGATACGAGCAGTACTTC. Translated, it gives CASSLGVRYEQYF.

This chain joins TRBV5-1 and TRBJ1-2; 10 bases line up with TRBD1. The CDR3 loop spans 14 amino acids. V lost 4 bases, J lost 3 bases, and 3 bases stayed unmatched. CDR1 and CDR2 from the germline V gene are SGHRS and YFSETQ. As DNA, the CDR3 is TGCGCCAGCAGCCCAGGACAGGGGGACTATGGCTACACCTTC. Its translation is CASSPGQGDYGYTF.

The chain couples TRBV6-2 or TRBV6-3 to TRBJ1-2; TRBD1 matches at 10 bases. Germline V gene sequence: CDR1 MNHEY, CDR2 SVGEGT. V lost 6 bases and J lost 4; bases outside the gene matches: 5. CDR3 length: 14 residues. As DNA, the CDR3 is TGTGCCAGCAGCCAGGACAGGGGGATCTATGGCTACACCTTC. Translated, it gives CASSQDRGIYGYTF.

Only one count was recorded for this clone. This chain joins TRBV7-9 and TRBJ2-1, with TRBD2 identical over 7 bases. The germline V gene has CDR1 SEHNR and CDR2 FQNEAQ (reference sequence). V was pared by 7 bases and J by 7 bases, with 13 bases of the junction left unmatched. CDR3 length: 15 residues. This CDR3 reads CASNEVGGTENEQFF. The CDR3 nucleotides are TGTGCCAGCAACGAGGTGGGGGGGACGGAGAATGAGCAGTTCTTC.

J is TRBJ1-4 and V is TRBV14; 8 bases agree with TRBD1. Germline assignment: CDR1 SGHDN and CDR2 FVKESK. With 6 bases clipped from V and 7 bases from J, the junction kept 10 bases outside the gene matches. The CDR3 covers 15 residues. CDR3 DNA sequence: TGTGCCAGCAGTTCACATCACAGGGGGGTTGAAAAACTGTTTTTT. Its protein is CASSSHHRGVEKLFF.

This chain links TRBV5-1 with TRBJ2-3, with 8 bases matching TRBD2. From germline, CDR1 is SGHRS and CDR2 YFSETQ. This CDR3 contains 18 residues. The junction had 17 bases not matched to a gene; V was cut back by 2 bases and J by 6 bases. The CDR3 sequence is CASSFQGSGGGRRDTQYF. The CDR3 DNA follows: TGCGCCAGCAGCTTTCAAGGATCCGGGGGGGGCCGTAGGGATACGCAGTATTTT.

The J gene is TRBJ1-3, the V gene TRBV3-1 (or the pseudogene TRBV3-2), with D tentatively TRBD1 (6 bases). This CDR3 comprises 14 residues. The V gene lost 3 bases and the J gene lost 4 bases, with 10 bases spanning the gap. Per germline, CDR1 LGHDT and CDR2 YNNKEL (reference sequence). CDR3 in amino acids: CASSQGAVGNTIYF. DNA for the CDR3: TGTGCCAGCAGCCAGGGGGCTGTCGGAAACACCATATATTTT.

V usage is TRBV6-6 and J usage is TRBJ2-3, with TRBD1 identical over 7 bases. This CDR3 has 16 residues. V dropped 6 bases and J dropped 5; count of bases not matched to a gene: 14. Germline V gives CDR1 MNHNY, CDR2 SVGAGI (reference sequence). The CDR3 loop reads CASSKPDTGAGDTQYF. The CDR3 bases are TGTGCCAGCAGCAAACCAGACACAGGGGCCGGAGATACGCAGTATTTT.

V and J are TRBV6-4 and TRBJ1-1, with TRBD1 identical over 9 bases. Per germline, CDR1 MRHNA and CDR2 SNTAGT. The trim removed 5 bases at V and 7 bases at J, leaving 8 bases unmatched. This CDR3 comprises 14 residues. This chain's CDR3 is CASSPTGTGIEAFF. CDR3 bases: TGTGCCAGCAGTCCTACCGGGACAGGGATTGAAGCTTTCTTT.

The rearrangement links TRBV7-8 to TRBJ1-2, with D possibly being TRBD1 (5 bases). V lost 0 bases, J lost 3 bases, and 11 bases lay in between. Germline V gene data show CDR1 as SGHVS and CDR2 as FQNEAQ. The CDR3 contains 15 residues. CDR3 residues: CASSLAGLNYYGYTF. The CDR3 DNA is TGTGCCAGCAGCTTAGCGGGACTGAACTACTATGGCTACACCTTC.

This chain uses TRBV2 with TRBJ2-5; TRBD2 agrees at 15 bases. CDR1 is SNHLY and CDR2 is FYNNEI in the germline V gene. CDR3 length equals 20 residues. Trimming cost V 5 bases and J 0 bases; bases outside gene matches: 13. Here the CDR3 reads CASSNLRRTSGGAYQETQYF. DNA for the CDR3: TGTGCCAGCAGTAACCTCCGTAGGACTAGCGGGGGGGCTTACCAAGAGACCCAGTACTTC. The full variable domain, its missing parts supplied by reference TRBV2 and TRBJ2-5, is EPEVTQTPSHQVTQMGQEVILRCVPISNHLYFYWYRQILGQKVEFLVSFYNNEISEKSEIFDDQFSVERPDGSNFTLKIRSTKLEDSAMYFCASSNLRRTSGGAYQETQYFGPGTRLLVL.

The chain employs TRBV19 and TRBJ2-7; 8 nucleotides line up with TRBD1. V trimming: 1 base; J trimming: 5 bases; junction bases outside the gene matches: 7. The CDR3 spans 15 residues. Germline CDR1 is LNHDA and CDR2 is SQIVND (reference sequence). CDR3 sequence reads: CASSIVQGAHNEQYF. The CDR3 coding sequence is TGTGCCAGTAGTATAGTCCAGGGGGCGCACAACGAGCAGTACTTC.

The chain uses TRBV7-3 and TRBJ2-1, with 8 nucleotides matching TRBD2. V shed 4 bases and J 7 bases; nucleotides not matched to a gene: 18. Germline assignment: CDR1 SGHTA and CDR2 FQGTGA. The CDR3 is 18 amino acids. The CDR3 protein is CASSWGKAGGGIRNEQFF. CDR3 in DNA: TGTGCCAGCAGCTGGGGCAAGGCGGGGGGCGGTATTAGGAATGAGCAGTTCTTC.

Notes on this clone: One end of the junction fails to match germline, which may point to a read error. The V and J genes are TRBV7-2 and TRBJ2-7; D assignment may be TRBD1 or TRBD2 (6 bases each). The germline V gene has CDR1 SGHTA and CDR2 FQGNSA. The CDR3 extends over 14 amino acids. CDR3 sequence: CASRLGGHAYEQYF. In DNA, the CDR3 is TGTGCCAGCAGGTTAGGGGGGCACGCCTACGAGCAGTACTTC. The full variable domain, rest sourced from reference TRBV7-2 and TRBJ2-7, is GAGVSQSPSNKVTEKGKDVELRCDPISGHTALYWYRQSLGQGLEFLIYFQGNSAPDKSGLPSDRFSAERTGGSVSTLTIQRTQQEDSAVYLCASRLGGHAYEQYFGPGTRLTVT.

CDR3 protein: CASSHSRNTQYF. The CDR3 bases are TGTGCCAGCAGTCATAGTAGAAATACGCAGTATTTT. The V and J genes are TRBV12-3 or TRBV12-4 and TRBJ2-3; D not resolved. The V end lost 5 bases, the J end lost 7 bases, and 10 bases lay between the germline ends. CDR3 length: 12 amino acids.

The chain links TRBV6-4 to TRBJ2-3; 7 bases are shared with TRBD1. The V and J ends lost 0 bases and 4 bases, in that order; junction bases with no gene match: 1. This CDR3 comprises 14 residues. Per germline, CDR1 MRHNA and CDR2 SNTAGT. The CDR3 DNA reads as TGTGCCAGCAGTGACTCTAGGGGGCCAGATACGCAGTATTTT. It specifies CASSDSRGPDTQYF.

V usage is TRBV29-1 and J usage is TRBJ2-2; D is possibly TRBD1 (6 bases). Germline CDR1 and CDR2: SQVTM and ANQGSEA. The CDR3 loop spans 15 amino acids. Trimming pared 7 bases from V and 0 bases from J, leaving 15 bases between. CDR3: CSAPSPGANTGELFF. CDR3 DNA sequence: TGCAGCGCCCCCTCCCCAGGGGCGAACACCGGGGAGCTGTTTTTT.

J is TRBJ2-2 and V is TRBV19, with 9 nucleotides matching TRBD1. After removal of 6 bases from V and 5 bases from J, the junction contained 7 bases not matched to a gene. The CDR3 has 15 amino acids. Germline lookup yields CDR1 LNHDA and CDR2 SQIVND (reference sequence). CDR3 protein: CASSFGTGSTGELFF. The CDR3 nucleotides read TGTGCCAGTAGCTTCGGGACAGGGAGTACCGGGGAGCTGTTTTTT.

The genes are TRBV5-5 and TRBJ1-1; 8 nucleotides match TRBD1. The CDR3 spans 14 residues. The germline V gene has CDR1 SGHKS and CDR2 YYEKEE (reference sequence). The ends lost 3 bases at V and 1 base at J; junction bases unmatched: 2. In nucleotides, the CDR3 is TGTGCCAGCAGCTGGGGACAGGAGAACACTGAAGCTTTCTTT. It specifies CASSWGQENTEAFF.

The chain has TRBV5-6 and TRBJ1-2, with 7 positions matching TRBD1. CDR1 and CDR2 from the germline V gene are SGHDT and YYEEEE. Trimming took 2 bases from V and 8 from J; bases not matched to a gene: 3. This CDR3 has 12 amino acids. The CDR3 loop reads CASSFQGVGYTF. The CDR3 bases are TGTGCCAGCAGCTTCCAGGGGGTGGGCTACACCTTC.

The chain recombines TRBV6-1 with TRBJ2-3, with TRBD2 matching 7 bases. The V gene end was trimmed by 2 bases and the J gene end by 5 bases; junction bases not matched to a gene: 7. There are 15 residues in the CDR3. Per the germline V gene, CDR1 is MNHNS and CDR2 is SASEGT. CDR3 in amino acids: CASSEMPGGRDTQYF. In DNA form, the CDR3 reads TGTGCCAGCAGTGAAATGCCGGGGGGAAGAGATACGCAGTATTTT.

This clone was detected only a few times. V and J are TRBV3-1 (or the pseudogene TRBV3-2) and TRBJ1-1; D may be TRBD1 (6 bases). The CDR3 extends over 14 amino acids. Trimming removed 4 bases at V and 4 bases at J, with 13 bases between. CDR1 is LGHDT and CDR2 is YNNKEL in the germline V gene (reference sequence). CDR3 amino acids: CASSREARGTEAFF. The CDR3, as DNA: TGTGCCAGCAGCCGTGAGGCCAGGGGCACTGAAGCTTTCTTT.

This clone was found once. The V and J genes are TRBV5-1 and TRBJ1-1, with a tentative D call TRBD1 (5 bases). V lost 4 bases and J lost 2, with 24 bases in between. CDR1 is SGHRS and CDR2 is YFSETQ in the germline V gene. The CDR3 extends over 18 amino acids. The CDR3 DNA sequence: TGCGCCAGCAGCGTAGCACCTCCCAGGGTGGCAGCTAACACTGAAGCTTTCTTT. Translation: CASSVAPPRVAANTEAFF.

The rearrangement links TRBV5-6 to TRBJ2-7; D ambiguous. This CDR3 region has 12 residues. Per the germline V gene, CDR1 is SGHDT and CDR2 is YYEEEE. V was cut by 4 bases and J by 3 bases, with 8 bases left in between. In DNA form, the CDR3 reads TGTGCCAGCAGCATTTCAGACTACGAGCAGTACTTC. Translated, it gives CASSISDYEQYF.

The chain carries TRBV3-1 (or the pseudogene TRBV3-2) and TRBJ2-1; 13 positions match TRBD2. The V segment lost 2 bases and the J segment 5 bases; nucleotides outside the gene matches: 12. The germline V gene encodes CDR1 LGHDT and CDR2 YNNKEL (reference sequence). The CDR3 is 19 amino acids. CDR3 nucleotides: TGTGCCAGCAGCCAAAAAATGTTAGGGACTAGCGGGGCGGACAATGAGCAGTTCTTC. Its translation: CASSQKMLGTSGADNEQFF.